This T cell receptor beta chain emerged from a study of early T cells in non-severe SARS-CoV-2 infection. Study background: With bulk RNA from unsorted whole blood as input, sequencing yielded unpaired chains.

This clonotype came up many times. The antigen remains undetermined. Individual cDNA molecules were tagged with unique molecular identifiers, the study reported. TCRdb re-called the 5' RACE reads through MiXCR, storing one row per CDR3 protein. The repertoire holds 28,000 or so distinct CDR3 sequences, with over 6.5% as singletons. This CDR3 contains 14 residues. V lost 4 bases to trimming and J lost 4 bases; unmatched junction nucleotides: 6. The germline CDR1 and CDR2 sequences are KGHSH and LQKENI. Points from the study as a whole: Reliance on VDJdb matching favored anti-spike CD8 responses; private and CD4 specificities were missed.

The sequence was collected from an adult who was a healthcare worker with PCR-confirmed SARS-CoV-2 infection or an uninfected control (not recorded which). Specimen: whole blood. The genes are TRBV18 and TRBJ2-7; 8 bases match TRBD1. Here the CDR3 reads CASSLGQEQYEQYF. The CDR3, as DNA: TGTGCCAGCTCACTGGGACAGGAACAGTACGAGCAGTACTTC.